These T cell receptor beta chains were read from a single sample in a study of human T cells and chemical hapten exposure. Using its own MiXCR run on the RACE reads, TCRdb lists one record per CDR3 protein. Among roughly 130,000 distinct CDR3 sequences listed, about 10% were seen once. Here the sequenced sample was whole blood, taken in connection with sensitization to the hapten diphenylcyclopropenone (DPC). The receptors derive from a woman aged 45-65 years with alopecia areata. Some clones in this sample may be carry-over from other donors' samples. CDR3s include the opening cysteine and the closing phenylalanine or tryptophan. The order of the fields is CDR3 protein, CDR3 DNA, clone size, D gene, V gene, J gene. The D gene is left open where the match is weak. Clone size is given for some rows only: seen once, a few or many times, or a class if the clone is expanded.

cdr3_aa: CATYGSLLNGYTF
cdr3_nt: TGTGCCACATATGGCAGTCTACTTAATGGCTACACCTTC
clone_size: many
d_call: NA
v_call: TRBV7-9
j_call: TRBJ1-2

cdr3_aa: CASSADRGRYEQYF
cdr3_nt: TGTGCCAGCAGCGCAGACAGGGGACGCTACGAGCAGTACTTC
clone_size: few
d_call: TRBD1
v_call: TRBV9
j_call: TRBJ2-7

cdr3_aa: CASSLEGYGFTF
cdr3_nt: TGTGCCAGCAGTTTAGAGGGCTATGGCTTCACCTTC
clone_size: NA
d_call: NA
v_call: TRBV12-3/TRBV12-4
j_call: TRBJ1-2

cdr3_aa: CASSYSETSGSYNEQFF
cdr3_nt: TGTGCCAGCAGTTACTCAGAGACTAGCGGGAGCTACAATGAGCAGTTCTTC
clone_size: few
d_call: TRBD2
v_call: TRBV6-2/TRBV6-3
j_call: TRBJ2-1

cdr3_aa: CATSAGTGEYEQYF
cdr3_nt: TGTGCCACCAGCGCCGGGACAGGGGAGTACGAGCAGTACTTC
clone_size: many
d_call: TRBD1
v_call: TRBV15
j_call: TRBJ2-7

cdr3_aa: CSARGGGGTYGYTF
cdr3_nt: TGCAGTGCTAGAGGTGGAGGGGGCACCTATGGCTACACCTTC
clone_size: few
d_call: TRBD1
v_call: TRBV20-1
j_call: TRBJ1-2

cdr3_aa: CASSLGGRGTDTQYF
cdr3_nt: TGTGCCAGCAGTTTGGGGGGCAGAGGCACAGATACGCAGTATTTT
clone_size: many
d_call: NA
v_call: TRBV12-3/TRBV12-4
j_call: TRBJ2-3

cdr3_aa: CASSAVGAADEQFF
cdr3_nt: TGTGCCAGCAGCGCTGTAGGCGCCGCAGATGAGCAGTTCTTC
clone_size: few
d_call: NA
v_call: TRBV7-3
j_call: TRBJ2-1

cdr3_aa: CASRPGGAQNTEAFF
cdr3_nt: TGTGCCAGCAGACCAGGAGGAGCCCAGAACACTGAAGCTTTCTTT
clone_size: NA
d_call: NA
v_call: TRBV6-2/TRBV6-3
j_call: TRBJ1-1

cdr3_aa: CASTRTSALYEQYF
cdr3_nt: TGTGCCAGCACCCGGACTAGCGCGCTCTACGAGCAGTACTTC
clone_size: many
d_call: TRBD2
v_call: TRBV9
j_call: TRBJ2-7

cdr3_aa: CSVEGLTNTGELFF
cdr3_nt: TGCAGCGTTGAGGGGCTAACGAACACCGGGGAGCTGTTTTTT
clone_size: NA
d_call: NA
v_call: TRBV29-1
j_call: TRBJ2-2

cdr3_aa: CASSQGVLNYGYTF
cdr3_nt: TGTGCCAGCAGCCAAGGGGTCCTTAACTATGGCTACACCTTC
clone_size: few
d_call: NA
v_call: TRBV4-2
j_call: TRBJ1-2

cdr3_aa: CASSEVGGPWGTEAFF
cdr3_nt: TGTGCCAGCAGTGAAGTCGGGGGGCCGTGGGGCACTGAAGCTTTCTTT
clone_size: once
d_call: NA
v_call: TRBV2
j_call: TRBJ1-1

cdr3_aa: CASTKTGGAIYNEQFF
cdr3_nt: TGCGCCAGTACAAAGACAGGGGGGGCGATCTACAATGAGCAGTTCTTC
clone_size: NA
d_call: TRBD1
v_call: TRBV4-1
j_call: TRBJ2-1

cdr3_aa: CASSSRQSDTQYF
cdr3_nt: TGTGCCAGCAGCTCACGACAGTCAGATACGCAGTATTTT
clone_size: NA
d_call: NA
v_call: TRBV7-3
j_call: TRBJ2-3

cdr3_aa: CASSHPGQAYEQYF
cdr3_nt: TGTGCCAGCAGCCATCCCGGACAGGCCTACGAGCAGTACTTC
clone_size: few
d_call: TRBD1
v_call: TRBV14
j_call: TRBJ2-7

cdr3_aa: CSASDGGRLADTQYF
cdr3_nt: TGCAGTGCTTCGGACGGCGGCCGCCTCGCCGATACGCAGTATTTT
clone_size: NA
d_call: NA
v_call: TRBV20-1
j_call: TRBJ2-3

cdr3_aa: CASSEYRSATNEKLFF
cdr3_nt: TGTGCCAGCAGTGAATACAGGAGTGCAACTAATGAAAAACTGTTTTTT
clone_size: few
d_call: NA
v_call: TRBV6-1
j_call: TRBJ1-4

cdr3_aa: CASLPRVTASSGANVLTF
cdr3_nt: TGTGCCAGCCTCCCGAGAGTGACGGCTAGCTCTGGGGCCAACGTCCTGACTTTC
clone_size: NA
d_call: NA
v_call: TRBV7-2
j_call: TRBJ2-6

cdr3_aa: CASSYTGVNTEAFF
cdr3_nt: TGTGCCAGCAGTTACACAGGGGTGAACACTGAAGCTTTCTTT
clone_size: NA
d_call: TRBD1
v_call: TRBV6-5
j_call: TRBJ1-1

cdr3_aa: CASSYSSGTGGNSPLHF
cdr3_nt: TGTGCCAGCAGTTACTCCTCCGGGACAGGGGGGAACTCACCCCTCCACTTT
clone_size: NA
d_call: TRBD1
v_call: TRBV6-5
j_call: TRBJ1-6

cdr3_aa: CASSLGGAEDTQYF
cdr3_nt: TGCGCCAGCAGCCTAGGGGGGGCGGAAGATACGCAGTATTTT
clone_size: few
d_call: NA
v_call: TRBV5-1
j_call: TRBJ2-3

cdr3_aa: CSVRELGQGNYGYTF
cdr3_nt: TGCAGCGTGAGGGAGCTGGGACAGGGGAACTATGGCTACACCTTC
clone_size: few
d_call: TRBD1
v_call: TRBV29-1
j_call: TRBJ1-2

cdr3_aa: CASSPQGRMNIQYF
cdr3_nt: TGCGCCAGCAGCCCCCAGGGCAGGATGAACATTCAGTACTTC
clone_size: NA
d_call: NA
v_call: TRBV5-1
j_call: TRBJ2-4